Following are 8 T cell receptor beta chains from one sample sequenced in a study of shared clonotypes between healthy human individuals. The assay was immunoSEQ multiplex PCR, and TCRdb's table has in-frame clones only and misses some. The table records a few million clones, just over 90% of them present only once. The sample was naive CD4+ T cells from PBMCs. Stated subset: CD45RA+ positively selected. The receptors were sampled from a man younger than 30 in good health. Some clones in this sample may be carry-over from other donors' samples.

The chain uses TRBV4-1 and TRBJ2-7; D might be TRBD1 or TRBD2, each matching 6 bases. This CDR3 has 16 residues. Trimming shortened V by 1 base and J by 1 base, and 14 bases separated the two germline ends. Germline CDR1 reads MGHRA; CDR2 reads YSYEKL. CDR3 sequence reads: CASSQVWQGTSYEQYF. The CDR3 coding sequence is TGCGCCAGCAGCCAAGTGTGGCAGGGGACTTCCTACGAGCAGTACTTC.

CDR3 in amino acids: CASSFRQGRIAEAFF. The CDR3 coding sequence is TGTGCCAGCAGTTTCAGACAGGGGAGGATCGCTGAAGCTTTCTTT. V usage is TRBV6-5 and J usage is TRBJ1-1; 8 bases agree with TRBD1. The CDR3 covers 15 residues. Per the germline V gene, CDR1 is MNHEY and CDR2 is SVGAGI. After removal of 4 bases from V and 6 bases from J, the junction contained 10 bases not matched to a gene.

This rearrangement joins TRBV9 to TRBJ2-3, with a weak D call TRBD2 (6 bases). Trimming took 4 bases from V and 2 from J, leaving 17 bases between them. The CDR3 runs to 16 residues. Germline CDR1 SGDLS, CDR2 YYNGEE. The CDR3 reads CASSPRGGPNTDTQYF. The CDR3 nucleotides read TGTGCCAGCAGCCCTAGGGGAGGTCCTAACACAGATACGCAGTATTTT.

The chain employs TRBV11-2 and TRBJ2-3; the match to TRBD2 covers 7 bases. Germline CDR1 and CDR2: SGHAT and FQNNGV. Trimming cost V 5 bases and J 2 bases; bases outside gene matches: 4. The CDR3 has 14 amino acids. The CDR3 nucleotides are TGTGCCAGCAGCCCCCGACTAGCCACAGATACGCAGTATTTT. The encoded protein is CASSPRLATDTQYF.

The V and J genes are TRBV7-3 and TRBJ2-2; D is possibly TRBD2 (6 bases). Deletions cut 5 bases from V and 1 base from J, with 17 bases between. The V gene's germline CDR1 is SGHTA and CDR2 FQGTGA. The CDR3 has 17 amino acids. CDR3 sequence: CASSPDPGTLNTGELFF. The CDR3 region has the DNA TGTGCCAGCAGCCCCGACCCCGGGACTTTGAACACCGGGGAGCTGTTTTTT.

This clone was detected only once. Within the sample, other DNA sequences also encode this same CDR3. The chain links TRBV7-2 to TRBJ2-7, with D maybe TRBD2 (5 bases). The CDR3 has 15 amino acids. V was pared by 1 base and J by 2 bases, with 12 bases between. The germline CDR1 and CDR2 sequences are SGHTA and FQGNSA. The CDR3 DNA sequence: TGTGCCAGCAGCTTAGTGGGCGGGTCACCCTACGAGCAGTACTTC. It specifies CASSLVGGSPYEQYF.

The chain carries TRBV5-4 and TRBJ2-2, with 9 bases aligning to TRBD2. Germline assignment: CDR1 SGHNT and CDR2 YYREEE (reference sequence). Losses at the gene ends were 3 bases for V and 5 bases for J; bases not matched to a gene: 11. The length of the CDR3 is 17 residues. CDR3 in DNA: TGTGCCAGCAGCTCCCGAGGTAGCGGGAGATATACCGGGGAGCTGTTTTTT. As protein: CASSSRGSGRYTGELFF.

This sequence joins TRBV15 and TRBJ2-7; D is possibly TRBD2 (6 bases). The CDR3 has 15 residues. The germline V gene encodes CDR1 LNHNV and CDR2 YYDKDF (reference sequence). V was pared by 0 bases and J by 8 bases, with 17 bases between. The DNA for the CDR3 is TGTGCCACCAGCAGAGACCCTCGCCGGACTACCCAGCAGTACTTC. It specifies CATSRDPRRTTQQYF.